This T cell receptor (beta chain) emerged from a study of cytomegalovirus exposure and HLA in healthy donors. Overall study: The 130 or so validation repertoires used the same platform as the roughly 700 first-cohort repertoires (as reported by a later analysis). Findings and caveats of the study: CMV antigen specificity of three CMV-associated chains was confirmed in vitro. Listed as cytomegalovirus-associated were over 150 TCR beta chains. Both high specificity and high sensitivity reportedly marked the classifier's diagnosis of cytomegalovirus status.

On this clone itself: The antigen remains unidentified.

This table comes from immunoSEQ multiplex PCR, and its TCRdb copy is limited to in-frame clones, with some not included. Found here are about 56,000 clones, 93% of them singletons; the top ten hold 1.5% to 2%. The germline V gene encodes CDR1 LGHNT and CDR2 FRNRAP. Between the trimmed V and J ends, which lost 6 bases and 3 bases, there was a span of 18 bases. CDR3 length: 15 residues. The J gene is TRBJ2-7, the V gene TRBV12-5; TRBD2 is a possible D gene (5 bases). The receptor's source is a woman aged 18-29 years in good health and CMV-seropositive. Specimen: PBMCs. The CDR3 sequence: CASGPPDSSLYEQYF. The CDR3 DNA reads as TGTGCTAGTGGCCCCCCGGACTCGTCCCTCTACGAGCAGTACTTC.